This T cell receptor (beta chain) appears in the sequencing data of a study of blood T cell repertoires in COVID-19. Clinical history reported by participants formed the basis on which cohorts were assigned. The count of this clone is one. V was shortened by 1 base and J by 7 bases, with 13 bases between the two germline ends. From germline, CDR1 is MGHRA and CDR2 YSYEKL. This CDR3 has 15 amino acids. Measured with immunoSEQ multiplex PCR; TCRdb has only the in-frame clones, and not every one. Of over 350,000 clones listed, 80% to 90% were seen once; the top ten hold roughly 10%. This receptor was obtained from a woman in her forties or fifties who had recovered from COVID-19. Sequencing input: PBMCs or T cells enriched from blood (not recorded which). The genes are TRBV4-1 and TRBJ1-4; possible D gene TRBD1, 6 bases. The DNA of the CDR3 is TGCGCCAGCAGCCAAGTGGCGGGGGCAGGTGAAAAACTGTTTTTT. This gives the protein CASSQVAGAGEKLFF.